This entry concerns a single T cell receptor (beta chain). This sample is drawn from a study of T cell responses to AZD1222 COVID-19 vaccine. Overall study context: Investigators merged groups given second doses at roughly 4 or roughly 12 weeks.

Clones were sequenced by immunoSEQ multiplex PCR, and TCRdb holds only the in-frame ones, with some missing. The sample lists fewer than 150,000 clones, 85% to 90% occurring once. Trimming removed 0 bases from V and 9 bases from J, with 18 bases in between. Germline CDR1 and CDR2: SGHDN and FVKESK. The CDR3 extends over 16 amino acids. The chain recombines TRBV14 with TRBJ2-1; D is tentatively TRBD1 or TRBD2 (5 bases each). The sequence was obtained from an adult in good health. The sequenced sample was peripheral blood, obtained on day 0 of AZD1222 vaccination. The CDR3 bases are TGTGCCAGCAGCCAAGAGACGGGACGTGGGTCCGTTGAGCAGTTCTTC. Translation gives CASSQETGRGSVEQFF.